This T cell receptor beta chain stems from a study of T cell repertoires in cytomegalovirus infection. Points from the study as a whole: CMV-specific HLA-C-restricted TCR beta clonotypes dominated the ex vivo response.

TCRdb reprocessed the reads with MiXCR, giving one entry per CDR3 protein. The table records 160,000 or so distinct CDR3 sequences, about a fifth of them present only once. Comments on this clonotype: Its cognate antigen is unknown.

The sequencing used CD8+ T cells from cultured PBMCs, collected from culture after CMV antigen stimulation. This receptor was obtained from a human donor in good health (CMV status not recorded). Some clones in this sample may be carry-over from other donors' samples.

As DNA, the CDR3 is TGTGCCAGCAGGAACAGAGACACTCACTACGAGCAGTACTTC. Its protein is CASRNRDTHYEQYF. The chain employs TRBV6-2 or TRBV6-3 and TRBJ2-7; D is uncertain. The CDR3 has 14 amino acids. Trimming left V 6 bases short and J 3 bases short, with 15 bases between. Germline loops: CDR1 MNHEY, CDR2 SVGEGT.